Detailed here is one T cell receptor (beta chain). The CDR3 sequence is 15 residues long. Germline CDR1 and CDR2: SGHNT and YYREEE (reference sequence). V was trimmed by 2 bases and J by 8 bases, leaving 17 bases between them. The sample is drawn from a study of T cell changes during pregnancy in multiple sclerosis. Assay: immunoSEQ multiplex PCR; the TCRdb copy retains only in-frame clones and omits some. Among roughly 30,000 clones listed, about 90% were seen once. The sequenced sample was CD4+ T cells from peripheral blood mononuclear cells, obtained in the first trimester of pregnancy. The J gene is TRBJ2-1, the V gene TRBV5-4, with D perhaps matching TRBD1 (5 bases). The TCR originated in a female donor in good health, enrolled as a control in a pregnancy study. The CDR3 reads CASSLMQGIKDEQFF. As DNA, the CDR3 is TGTGCCAGCAGCTTAATGCAGGGAATCAAGGATGAGCAGTTCTTC.